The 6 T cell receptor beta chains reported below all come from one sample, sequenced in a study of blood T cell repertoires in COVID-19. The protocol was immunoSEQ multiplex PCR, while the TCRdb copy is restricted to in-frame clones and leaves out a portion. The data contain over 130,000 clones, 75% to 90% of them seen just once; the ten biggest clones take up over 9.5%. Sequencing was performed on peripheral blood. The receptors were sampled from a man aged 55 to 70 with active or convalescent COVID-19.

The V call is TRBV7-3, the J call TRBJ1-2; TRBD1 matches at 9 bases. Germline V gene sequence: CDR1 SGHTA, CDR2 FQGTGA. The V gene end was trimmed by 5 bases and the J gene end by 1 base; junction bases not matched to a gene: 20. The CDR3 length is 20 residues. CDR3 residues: CASSLRPVTTGGALNYGYTF. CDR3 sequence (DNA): TGTGCCAGCAGCCTACGACCTGTGACGACAGGGGGAGCGCTTAACTATGGCTACACCTTC.

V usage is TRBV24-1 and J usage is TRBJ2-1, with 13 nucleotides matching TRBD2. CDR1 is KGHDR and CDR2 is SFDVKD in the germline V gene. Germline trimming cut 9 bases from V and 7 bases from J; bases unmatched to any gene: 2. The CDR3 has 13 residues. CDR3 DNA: TGTGCCACCGGGACTAGCGGGACTAATGAGCAGTTCTTC. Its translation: CATGTSGTNEQFF.

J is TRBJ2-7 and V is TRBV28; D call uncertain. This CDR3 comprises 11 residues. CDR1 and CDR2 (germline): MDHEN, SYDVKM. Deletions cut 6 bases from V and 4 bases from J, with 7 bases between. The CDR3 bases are TGTGCCAGCAGGGGCAGATACGAGCAGTACTTC. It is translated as CASRGRYEQYF.

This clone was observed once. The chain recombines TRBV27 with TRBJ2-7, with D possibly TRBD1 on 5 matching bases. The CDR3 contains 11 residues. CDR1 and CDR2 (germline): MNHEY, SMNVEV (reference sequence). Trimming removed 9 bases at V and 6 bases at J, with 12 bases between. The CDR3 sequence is CASPRVGEQYF. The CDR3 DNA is TGTGCCAGTCCCAGGGTAGGCGAGCAGTACTTC.

The CDR3 loop reads CASSLSTAGNTEAFF. CDR3 coding DNA: TGCGCCAGCAGCTTGAGTACGGCGGGAAACACTGAAGCTTTCTTT. The J gene is TRBJ1-1, the V gene TRBV5-1, with D uncertain. The V end lost 1 base, the J end lost 2 bases, and 12 bases lay between the germline ends. CDR1 and CDR2 (germline): SGHRS, YFSETQ. The CDR3 has 15 amino acids.

The CDR3 reads CASMGGMDRGYSNQPQHF. The CDR3 DNA follows: TGTGCCAGTATGGGGGGCATGGACAGGGGATATAGCAATCAGCCCCAGCATTTT. The chain joins TRBV19 to TRBJ1-5, with 9 bases identical to TRBD1. This CDR3 is built from 18 residues. With 7 bases clipped from V and 0 bases from J, the junction kept 13 bases outside the gene matches. The germline CDR1 and CDR2 sequences are LNHDA and SQIVND (reference sequence). The full variable domain, rest sourced from reference TRBV19 and TRBJ1-5, is DGGITQSPKYLFRKEGQNVTLSCEQNLNHDAMYWYRQDPGQGLRLIYYSQIVNDFQKGDIAEGYSVSREKKESFPLTVTSAQKNPTAFYLCASMGGMDRGYSNQPQHFGDGTRLSIL.